The entry below describes one T cell receptor (beta chain). This entry is derived from a study of blood T cell repertoires in COVID-19. As for the study in general: Spain, Italy and the United States supplied samples that represented acute and convalescent COVID-19.

TCRdb's table, derived via immunoSEQ multiplex PCR, lists solely in-frame clones and lacks some. This table holds 200,000 to 250,000 clones, under 90% found once. CDR3 size: 18 residues. CDR1 MNHNS and CDR2 SASEGT come from the germline V gene. Trimming removed 1 base at V and 2 bases at J, with 20 bases between. Participants, roughly 18 to 90 years old, spanned about 26 US areas. Self-reported history from a screening survey and questionnaire set each donor's cohort. The sequenced sample was PBMCs or T cells enriched from blood (not recorded which). The TCR sequence derives from a woman in her 50s who had been exposed to COVID-19. V gene TRBV6-1 combines with J gene TRBJ1-1; D may be TRBD1 (6 bases). This CDR3 is CASSEEDSRAWRNTEAFF. The CDR3 DNA reads as TGTGCCAGCAGTGAAGAGGACAGTCGGGCCTGGCGAAACACTGAAGCTTTCTTT.